The 15 T cell receptor beta chains below were found in one sample sequenced in a study of shared T cell receptors in the human thymus. Assay: immunoSEQ multiplex PCR; the TCRdb copy retains only in-frame clones and omits some. The sample shows approximately 760,000 clones, approximately 85% of them seen only once. These data also featured in a second study, about human thymus T cells.

Sequenced material: thymocytes. The receptors here all came from a girl less than two years old with a congenital heart defect.

The chain is built from TRBV15 and TRBJ2-3; the D gene is possibly TRBD1 (6 bases). Germline values: CDR1 LNHNV, CDR2 YYDKDF (reference sequence). Trimming took off 0 bases at V and 2 bases at J, with 18 bases between the two ends. This CDR3 spans 18 amino acids. The CDR3 loop is CATSREGAEGWDTDTQYF. The CDR3 DNA sequence: TGTGCCACCAGCAGAGAGGGGGCGGAAGGGTGGGACACAGATACGCAGTATTTT.

The CDR3 sequence: CASSSYGTGSNYGYTF. The CDR3 DNA follows: TGTGCCAGCTCGTCCTACGGGACAGGGTCTAACTATGGCTACACCTTC. The chain has TRBV18 and TRBJ1-2; 9 bases match TRBD1. The trim removed 6 bases at V and 0 bases at J, leaving 8 bases unmatched. The germline gives CDR1 KGHSH, CDR2 LQKENI. CDR3 size: 16 residues.

This rearrangement joins TRBV6-5 to TRBJ1-3; D call uncertain. Germline lookup yields CDR1 MNHEY and CDR2 SVGAGI. The ends were cut back, 5 bases at V and 16 bases at J, with 12 bases in the middle. The CDR3 has 10 residues. The chain's CDR3 is CASSEEVGYF. Here the CDR3 DNA reads TGTGCCAGCAGTGAGGAGGTCGGGTATTTT.

The chain carries TRBV11-2 and TRBJ2-7; 7 positions agree with TRBD2. Germline CDR1 reads SGHAT; CDR2 reads FQNNGV. This CDR3 contains 15 residues. The V gene end was trimmed by 0 bases and the J gene end by 0 bases; junction bases not matched to a gene: 2. CDR3: CASSLDWTSSYEQYF. CDR3 coding DNA: TGTGCCAGCAGCTTAGATTGGACTAGCTCCTACGAGCAGTACTTC.

CDR3 loop: CASSVGTGGSPLHF. The DNA for the CDR3 is TGTGCCAGTAGTGTTGGGACAGGGGGTTCACCCCTCCACTTT. The rearrangement joins TRBV19 to TRBJ1-6; 11 bases line up with TRBD1. The ends lost 5 bases at V and 9 bases at J; junction bases unmatched: 3. There are 14 residues in the CDR3. In germline, CDR1 is LNHDA, CDR2 SQIVND (reference sequence).

V and J are TRBV7-2 and TRBJ1-2; no reliable D call. CDR1 is SGHTA and CDR2 is FQGNSA in the germline V gene. The germline V and J ends were trimmed by 4 bases and 8 bases, with 14 bases remaining between them. The CDR3 covers 13 residues. The CDR3 nucleotides read TGTGCCAGCAGCTCCTTCCTAGAGGAGGGCTACACCTTC. Amino acids: CASSSFLEEGYTF.

V is TRBV25-1 and J is TRBJ2-1, with D possibly TRBD2 on 6 matching bases. V lost 4 bases to trimming and J lost 6 bases, with 19 bases between them. CDR3 length equals 16 residues. Germline values: CDR1 MGHDK, CDR2 SYGVNS. The CDR3 DNA follows: TGTGCCAGCAGTGGCCTTGGTGCAGGGAGGTTCAATGAGCAGTTCTTC. Its protein product is CASSGLGAGRFNEQFF. The whole variable domain, filled in from reference TRBV25-1 and TRBJ2-1, reads EADIYQTPRYLVIGTGKKITLECSQTMGHDKMYWYQQDPGMELHLIHYSYGVNSTEKGDLSSESTVSRIRTEHFPLTLESARPSHTSQYLCASSGLGAGRFNEQFFGPGTRLTVL.

V is TRBV19 and J is TRBJ1-4; D gene uncertain. Germline V gives CDR1 LNHDA, CDR2 SQIVND (reference sequence). Trimming stripped 6 bases from V and 9 bases from J, with 17 bases between. The CDR3 sequence is 14 residues long. The CDR3 loop is CASSPEAWIQKLFF. The CDR3 DNA follows: TGTGCCAGTAGCCCCGAAGCGTGGATCCAAAAACTGTTTTTT.

The chain employs TRBV29-1 and TRBJ1-2; TRBD1 aligns across 8 bases. The CDR3 totals 19 residues. Germline assignment: CDR1 SQVTM and CDR2 ANQGSEA. The V and J ends lost 0 bases and 4 bases, in that order; junction bases with no gene match: 19. The CDR3 sequence is CSVEDLQGVRDRYIYGYTF. In DNA form, the CDR3 reads TGCAGCGTTGAAGATTTACAGGGGGTGAGGGATCGATATATCTATGGCTACACCTTC.

V usage is TRBV5-6 and J usage is TRBJ2-7; TRBD1 matches 7 bases. CDR1 is SGHDT and CDR2 is YYEEEE in the germline V gene. V shed 0 bases, J shed 2 bases, and the junction held 8 bases outside the gene matches. The CDR3 is made up of 16 amino acids. CDR3 region: CASSLGQGALAYEQYF. The CDR3 DNA is TGTGCCAGCAGCTTGGGACAGGGAGCTTTAGCCTACGAGCAGTACTTC.

The V gene is TRBV11-2, the J gene TRBJ1-1, with a tentative D call TRBD1 (6 bases). This CDR3 spans 14 amino acids. With 6 bases removed from V and 5 bases from J, the gap between germline ends came to 16 bases. Germline assignment: CDR1 SGHAT and CDR2 FQNNGV. Written as DNA, the CDR3 is TGTGCCAGCAGGGGGGGGCTCATAGGAACTGAAGCTTTCTTT. Translated: CASRGGLIGTEAFF.

The rearrangement uses TRBV5-6 and TRBJ1-6; D remains unclear. From germline, CDR1 is SGHDT and CDR2 YYEEEE. The length of the CDR3 is 18 residues. Trimming cost V 0 bases and J 1 base, with 14 bases left between them. The CDR3 sequence: CASSLVSGEGSYNSPLHF. DNA for the CDR3: TGTGCCAGCAGCTTGGTTTCCGGGGAGGGATCCTATAATTCACCCCTCCACTTT.

This clone has only a few counts. Other DNA sequences in the same sample also yield this CDR3. V and J are TRBV2 and TRBJ1-5, with D perhaps matching TRBD1 (5 bases). V lost 3 bases and J 0 bases, leaving 9 bases between the germline ends. Germline lookup yields CDR1 SNHLY and CDR2 FYNNEI. The CDR3 contains 15 residues. This chain's CDR3 is CASSEGGGSNQPQHF. CDR3 nucleotide sequence: TGTGCCAGCAGTGAGGGGGGGGGTAGCAATCAGCCCCAGCATTTT.

The chain combines TRBV25-1 with TRBJ1-4, with TRBD1 as a possible D gene (6 bases). CDR1 and CDR2 (germline): MGHDK, SYGVNS. The CDR3 covers 16 residues. V shed 2 bases and J shed 0 bases, with 10 bases lying between them. In DNA form, the CDR3 reads TGTGCCAGCAGTGAACGCGGACAGCCAACTAATGAAAAACTGTTTTTT. Protein sequence: CASSERGQPTNEKLFF.

The chain recombines TRBV6-1 with TRBJ1-2, with unresolved D. The CDR3 sequence is 15 residues long. Trimming removed 4 bases from V and 0 bases from J, with 12 bases in between. CDR1 is MNHNS and CDR2 is SASEGT in the germline V gene. CDR3 in DNA: TGTGCCAGCAGTGTGATTGCAGGCGCTAACTATGGCTACACCTTC. Protein: CASSVIAGANYGYTF.